This is a list of T cell receptor beta chains from one sample in a study of a mutant IDH1 vaccine in newly diagnosed glioma. Sequencing used immunoSEQ multiplex PCR; TCRdb keeps in-frame clones, though not all of them. The table lists about 38,000 clones, just under 95% of them singletons. The specimen comprised PBMCs, sampled from a glioma patient treated with radiotherapy, temozolomide or both. All receptors derive from a man between 18 and 29 years old with glioma. Both conserved end residues are part of each CDR3. Each record gives: J gene, D gene, V gene, clone size, CDR3 DNA, CDR3 protein. The D gene is left open where the match is weak. The listing skips clone size in some rows; elsewhere it reads once, few, many or a size class.

J: TRBJ2-7; D: TRBD1; V: TRBV11-3; size: once; DNA: TGTGCCAGCAGCTTAGGGGACAGTGGGCGGGTGGATCCCTACGAGCAGTACTTC; CDR3: CASSLGDSGRVDPYEQYF
J: TRBJ2-6; D: NA; V: TRBV10-3; size: NA; DNA: TGTGCCATCAGCGGACAGCTCTCTGGGGCCAACGTCCTGACTTTC; CDR3: CAISGQLSGANVLTF
J: TRBJ1-2; D: TRBD1; V: TRBV7-8; size: NA; DNA: TGTGCCAGCAGCTTAGTCGACAGGGCGGGGGGTGGCTACACCTTC; CDR3: CASSLVDRAGGGYTF
J: TRBJ1-1; D: TRBD1; V: TRBV2; size: NA; DNA: TGTGCCAGCAGTGAAGGGGACAGGGTGGCTTTCTTT; CDR3: CASSEGDRVAFF
J: TRBJ2-1; D: TRBD2; V: TRBV29-1; size: NA; DNA: TGCAGCGGGGGACTAGCGGCCTACAATGAGCAGTTCTTC; CDR3: CSGGLAAYNEQFF
J: TRBJ1-1; D: TRBD1; V: TRBV9; size: NA; DNA: TGTGCCAGCAGCGTGGGGACAGGGCTGACAACTGAAGCTTTCTTT; CDR3: CASSVGTGLTTEAFF
J: TRBJ1-1; D: NA; V: TRBV10-3; size: NA; DNA: TGTGCCATCAGACAGGGACCAAGCACTGAAGCTTTCTTT; CDR3: CAIRQGPSTEAFF
J: TRBJ2-6; D: TRBD2; V: TRBV28; size: NA; DNA: TGTGCCAGCAGTTTATTATCTAGCGGGAGTTCCTCTGGGGCCAACGTCCTGACTTTC; CDR3: CASSLLSSGSSSGANVLTF
J: TRBJ1-4; D: NA; V: TRBV28; size: NA; DNA: TGTGCCAGCAGTTACATTGGGCCCGACGAAAAACTGTTTTTT; CDR3: CASSYIGPDEKLFF
J: TRBJ2-5; D: TRBD1; V: TRBV18; size: NA; DNA: TGTGCCAGCCGACCCCGGACAGGGGCGTATGGTAGCGAGACCCAGTACTTC; CDR3: CASRPRTGAYGSETQYF
J: TRBJ2-6; D: NA; V: TRBV5-1; size: NA; DNA: TGCGCCAGCAGCTTGGGGGGGCGGGGCGTCCTGACTTTC; CDR3: CASSLGGRGVLTF
J: TRBJ2-5; D: TRBD2; V: TRBV4-1; size: NA; DNA: TGCGCCAGCAGCCGTTATACTACTAGCGGGAGTAGTATGGAGACCCAGTACTTC; CDR3: CASSRYTTSGSSMETQYF
J: TRBJ1-1; D: NA; V: TRBV18; size: NA; DNA: TGTGCCAGCTCACCAGGGGTGGACGGCACTGAAGCTTTCTTT; CDR3: CASSPGVDGTEAFF
J: TRBJ1-6; D: TRBD1; V: TRBV5-4; size: NA; DNA: TGTGCCAGCAGCCAGGACCGGGACAGGGGGCGTAATTCACCCCTCCACTTT; CDR3: CASSQDRDRGRNSPLHF
J: TRBJ1-5; D: NA; V: TRBV4-3; size: NA; DNA: TGCGCCAGCAGCCAAGAATGGGGGAATCAGCCCCAGCATTTT; CDR3: CASSQEWGNQPQHF
J: TRBJ2-5; D: TRBD1; V: TRBV6-6; size: NA; DNA: TGTGCCAGCAGTTACTTGGCAGGGGGCGAGACCCAGTACTTC; CDR3: CASSYLAGGETQYF
J: TRBJ2-4; D: NA; V: TRBV6-5; size: NA; DNA: TGTGCCACCGGGACGGGGTACGGTGGCATTCAGTACTTC; CDR3: CATGTGYGGIQYF
J: TRBJ1-1; D: TRBD1; V: TRBV6-1; size: NA; DNA: TGTGCCAGCAGTGTCCCCAGGGGGCCGGGCACTGAAGCTTTCTTT; CDR3: CASSVPRGPGTEAFF
J: TRBJ2-2; D: NA; V: TRBV5-4; size: NA; DNA: TGTGCCAGCAGCCCGGATGTGGGGCTCGCCGGGGAGCTGTTTTTT; CDR3: CASSPDVGLAGELFF
J: TRBJ1-5; D: NA; V: TRBV6-5; size: NA; DNA: TGTGCCAGCAGTTACTCTGGGGGGACGGAGCAGCCCCAGCATTTT; CDR3: CASSYSGGTEQPQHF
J: TRBJ2-7; D: TRBD2; V: TRBV19; size: NA; DNA: TGTGCCAGTAGTTTCCGACTAGCGGGAGTTTACGAGCAGTACTTC; CDR3: CASSFRLAGVYEQYF
J: TRBJ2-6; D: NA; V: TRBV29-1; size: NA; DNA: TGCAGCGCATGGGTAACCTCTGGGGCCAACGTCCTGACTTTC; CDR3: CSAWVTSGANVLTF
J: TRBJ1-1; D: NA; V: TRBV5-1; size: NA; DNA: TGCGCCAGCAGCTTGGATGACAGGTGGAACACTGAAGCTTTCTTT; CDR3: CASSLDDRWNTEAFF
J: TRBJ1-2; D: NA; V: TRBV5-1; size: NA; DNA: TGCGCCAGCAGCTTCGGGGGCTGGTCGGGCTACACCTTC; CDR3: CASSFGGWSGYTF
J: TRBJ1-4; D: NA; V: TRBV25-1; size: NA; DNA: TGTGCCAGCAGCAAAAATGAAAAACTGTTTTTT; CDR3: CASSKNEKLFF
J: TRBJ2-7; D: TRBD2; V: TRBV7-2; size: NA; DNA: TGTGCCAGCAGCTTAGCGGGACTAGCGGGAGGCGCCTACGAGCAGTACTTC; CDR3: CASSLAGLAGGAYEQYF
J: TRBJ1-1; D: NA; V: TRBV4-3; size: NA; DNA: TGCGCCAGCAGCCAAGATTTGGCAGGAGCCGAAGCTTTCTTT; CDR3: CASSQDLAGAEAFF
J: TRBJ2-7; D: TRBD1; V: TRBV19; size: NA; DNA: TGTGCCAGTAAGAGGGACAGGAACTCCTACGAGCAGTACTTC; CDR3: CASKRDRNSYEQYF
J: TRBJ1-5; D: NA; V: TRBV2; size: NA; DNA: TGTGCCAGCCAGGGCGGGGGCCAGCCCCAGCATTTT; CDR3: CASQGGGQPQHF
J: TRBJ1-2; D: NA; V: TRBV7-9; size: NA; DNA: TGTGCCAGCAGCTTAGCTAGGACAGCCTATGGCTACACCTTC; CDR3: CASSLARTAYGYTF
J: TRBJ2-1; D: NA; V: TRBV9; size: NA; DNA: TGTGCCAGCAGCGTAGGTCGCGGTTCGTACAATGAGCAGTTCTTC; CDR3: CASSVGRGSYNEQFF
J: TRBJ2-2; D: NA; V: TRBV7-9; size: NA; DNA: TGTGCCAGCAGTTGGGACACCGGGGAGCTGTTTTTT; CDR3: CASSWDTGELFF
J: TRBJ2-7; D: NA; V: TRBV13; size: NA; DNA: TGTGCCAGCAGCTCCCATGGGAAAGGCCTGTACGAGCAGTACTTC; CDR3: CASSSHGKGLYEQYF
J: TRBJ1-4; D: NA; V: TRBV30; size: NA; DNA: TGTGCCTGGAGTGTAGGTTCTACTAATGAAAAACTGTTTTTT; CDR3: CAWSVGSTNEKLFF
J: TRBJ2-2; D: TRBD1; V: TRBV7-2; size: once; DNA: TGTGCCAGCAGCTTGACAGGGCCGGGCACCGGGGAGCTGTTTTTT; CDR3: CASSLTGPGTGELFF
J: TRBJ2-5; D: TRBD2; V: TRBV30; size: NA; DNA: TGTGCCTGGAGTGTAGGTAGCGGGAGTGGGGAGACCCAGTACTTC; CDR3: CAWSVGSGSGETQYF
J: TRBJ1-5; D: NA; V: TRBV10-1; size: NA; DNA: TGCGCCAGCAGTGAGTCGTACGGTCATCTGGGGCCCCAGCATTTT; CDR3: CASSESYGHLGPQHF
J: TRBJ1-4; D: NA; V: TRBV28; size: once; DNA: TGTGCCAGCAGTATATTTGCAACTAATGAAAAACTGTTTTTT; CDR3: CASSIFATNEKLFF
J: TRBJ2-1; D: TRBD2; V: TRBV29-1; size: NA; DNA: TGCAGCGGTGGCGGGAGGGGGTCCGGTGAGCAGTTCTTC; CDR3: CSGGGRGSGEQFF
J: TRBJ2-1; D: TRBD2; V: TRBV30; size: once; DNA: TGTGCCTGGAGTGACCTAGCGGGAGGTTACAATGAGCAGTTCTTC; CDR3: CAWSDLAGGYNEQFF
J: TRBJ1-2; D: TRBD1; V: TRBV19; size: NA; DNA: TGTGCCAGTAGCGCTACAGGGGGCTATGGCTACACCTTC; CDR3: CASSATGGYGYTF
J: TRBJ2-5; D: TRBD2; V: TRBV12-5; size: NA; DNA: TGTGCTAGTGGTTTGGTAGTCGGGAGGATCATGGAGACCCAGTACTTC; CDR3: CASGLVVGRIMETQYF
J: TRBJ1-5; D: NA; V: TRBV19; size: once; DNA: TGTGCCAGTAGCCAGACAGGTGACAATCAGCCCCAGCATTTT; CDR3: CASSQTGDNQPQHF
J: TRBJ2-2; D: TRBD2; V: TRBV7-9; size: NA; DNA: TGTGCCAGCAGCTTAAAAGCGGGAGGTACCGGGGAGCTGTTTTTT; CDR3: CASSLKAGGTGELFF
J: TRBJ1-1; D: NA; V: TRBV9; size: NA; DNA: TGTGCCAGCAGCGTAGGGTGGGGCGGAGGGAACACTGAAGCTTTCTTT; CDR3: CASSVGWGGGNTEAFF